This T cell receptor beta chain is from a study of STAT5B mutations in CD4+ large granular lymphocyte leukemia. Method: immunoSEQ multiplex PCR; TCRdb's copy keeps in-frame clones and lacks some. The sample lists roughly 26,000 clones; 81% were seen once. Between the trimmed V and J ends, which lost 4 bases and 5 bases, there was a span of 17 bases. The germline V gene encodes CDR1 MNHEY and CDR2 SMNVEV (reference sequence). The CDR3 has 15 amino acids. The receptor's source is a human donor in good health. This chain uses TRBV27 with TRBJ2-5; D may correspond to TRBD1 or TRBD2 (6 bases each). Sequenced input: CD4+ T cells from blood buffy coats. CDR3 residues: CASSSPQGGGETQYF. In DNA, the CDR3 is TGTGCCAGCAGTTCCCCTCAAGGAGGGGGGGAGACCCAGTACTTC.